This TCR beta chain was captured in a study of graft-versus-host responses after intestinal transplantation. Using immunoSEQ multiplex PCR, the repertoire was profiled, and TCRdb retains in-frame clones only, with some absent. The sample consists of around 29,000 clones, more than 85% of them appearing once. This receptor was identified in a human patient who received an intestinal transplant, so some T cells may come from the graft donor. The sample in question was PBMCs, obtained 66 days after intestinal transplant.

CDR3 sequence (DNA): TGTGCCAGCAGCATAGACAGGGAGCTGTTTTTT. This sequence encodes CASSIDRELFF. The chain uses TRBV13 and TRBJ2-2; D is unclear. This CDR3 contains 11 residues. V lost 5 bases and J lost 9, with 7 bases in between. CDR1 and CDR2 from the germline V gene are PRHDT and FYEKMQ (reference sequence).